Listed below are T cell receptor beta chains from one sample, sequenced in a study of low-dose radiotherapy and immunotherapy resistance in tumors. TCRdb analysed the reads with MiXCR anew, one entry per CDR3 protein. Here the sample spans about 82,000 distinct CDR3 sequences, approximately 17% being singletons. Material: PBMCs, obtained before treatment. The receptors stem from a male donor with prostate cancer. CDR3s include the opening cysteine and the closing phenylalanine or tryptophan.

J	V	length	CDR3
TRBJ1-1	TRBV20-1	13	CSALGGRETEAFF
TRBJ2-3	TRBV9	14	CASARRADTDTQYF
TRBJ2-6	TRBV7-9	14	CASSLAGGANVLTF
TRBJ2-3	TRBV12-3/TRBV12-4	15	CASSTPLGVADTQYF
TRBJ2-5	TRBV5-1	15	CASSTIAGREETQYF
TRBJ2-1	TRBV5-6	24	CASTNQTSLYFCASSFTVAGVQFF
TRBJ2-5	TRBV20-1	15	CSARGLAGDQETQYF
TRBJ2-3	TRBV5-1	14	CASSLDSAGDTQYF
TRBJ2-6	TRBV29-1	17	CSVESLAGSSGANVLTF
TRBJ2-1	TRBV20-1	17	CSCKESGTRGFRDEQFF
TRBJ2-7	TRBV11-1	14	CASTERTGAYEQYF
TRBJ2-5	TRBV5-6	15	CASSLPGLAWETQYF
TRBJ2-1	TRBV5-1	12	CASSPDRVGQFF
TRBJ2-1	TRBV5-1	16	CASSQQSSGGRDEQFF
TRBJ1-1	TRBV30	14	CAWSEVSLYTEAFF
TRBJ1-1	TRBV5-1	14	CASSLVGFGTEAFF
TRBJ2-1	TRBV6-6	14	CASSYFQGDNEQFF
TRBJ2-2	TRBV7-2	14	CASSWARNTGELFF
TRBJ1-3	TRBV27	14	CASSFRGQGNTIYF
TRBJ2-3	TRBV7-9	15	CASSPGGYRADTQYF
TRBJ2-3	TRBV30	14	CAWIRVPEIVTQYF
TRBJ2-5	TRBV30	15	CAWSDTGARKETQYF
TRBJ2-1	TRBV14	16	CASSQELGPSYNEQFF
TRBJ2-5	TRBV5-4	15	CASSLATSGRETQYF
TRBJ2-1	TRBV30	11	CAWSLGDEQFF
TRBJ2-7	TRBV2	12	CASTQDYYEQYF
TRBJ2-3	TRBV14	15	CASSHGTVNTDTQYF
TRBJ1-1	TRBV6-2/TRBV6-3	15	CASSPRGSGNTEAFF
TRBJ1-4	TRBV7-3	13	CASSLRDGEKLFF
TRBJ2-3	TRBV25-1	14	CASSDGFRADTQYF
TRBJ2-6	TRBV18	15	CASSTTGAGANVLTF
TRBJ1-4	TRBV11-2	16	CASSLPGTGGVKNCFF
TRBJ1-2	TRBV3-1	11	CASSQGSGYTF
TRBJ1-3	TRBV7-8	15	CASSVTGISGNTIYF
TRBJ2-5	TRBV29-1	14	CSVRTGGGTETQYF
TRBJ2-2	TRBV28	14	CASNPSVGTGELFF
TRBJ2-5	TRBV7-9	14	CASSPKRDHLTQYF